This T cell receptor beta chain derives from a study of Ad26.COV2.S vaccination and SARS-CoV-2 variants. Germline V gene sequence: CDR1 LGHNA, CDR2 YSLEER. Trimming removed 3 bases at V and 5 bases at J, with 25 bases between. The CDR3 totals 18 residues. The table came from immunoSEQ multiplex PCR; TCRdb's copy has only in-frame clones and leaves some out. The table has hundreds of thousands of clones, about 92% seen once. Treatment denoted: over 15 received Ad26.COV2.S at low or high dose, single or two shots; several received placebo; per-sample allocation not given. Following the first vaccine or placebo injection, samples were taken on day 63.

The specimen comprised peripheral blood, sampled in a trial of Ad26.COV2.S vaccine versus placebo. The genes are TRBV4-3 and TRBJ1-1; D is undetermined. The receptor's source is a person aged 18-60 years who received the Ad26.COV2.S COVID-19 vaccine or a placebo. CDR3 nucleotides: TGCGCCAGCAGCCACGACGACCTCCGGGCCTCACCGGGGACTGAAGCTTTCTTT. Its protein is CASSHDDLRASPGTEAFF.